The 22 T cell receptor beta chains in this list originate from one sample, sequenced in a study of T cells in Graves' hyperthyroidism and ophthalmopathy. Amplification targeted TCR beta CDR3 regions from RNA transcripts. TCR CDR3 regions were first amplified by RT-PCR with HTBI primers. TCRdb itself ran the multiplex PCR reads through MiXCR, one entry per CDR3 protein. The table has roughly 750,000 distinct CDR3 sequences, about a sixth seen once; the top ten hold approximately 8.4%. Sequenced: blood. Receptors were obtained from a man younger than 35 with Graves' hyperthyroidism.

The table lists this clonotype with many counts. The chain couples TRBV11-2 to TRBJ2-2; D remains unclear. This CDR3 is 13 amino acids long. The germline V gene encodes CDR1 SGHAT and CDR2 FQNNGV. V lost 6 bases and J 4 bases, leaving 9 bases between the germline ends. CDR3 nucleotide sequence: TGTGCCAGCAGAGTCCTCAGCACCGGGGAGCTGTTTTTT. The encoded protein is CASRVLSTGELFF.

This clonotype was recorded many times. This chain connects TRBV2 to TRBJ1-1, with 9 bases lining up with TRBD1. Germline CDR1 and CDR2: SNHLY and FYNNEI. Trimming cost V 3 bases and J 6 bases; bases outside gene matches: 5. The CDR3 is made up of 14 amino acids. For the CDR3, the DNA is TGTGCCAGCAGTGACCGGACAGGGGAGGCTGAAGCTTTCTTT. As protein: CASSDRTGEAEAFF.

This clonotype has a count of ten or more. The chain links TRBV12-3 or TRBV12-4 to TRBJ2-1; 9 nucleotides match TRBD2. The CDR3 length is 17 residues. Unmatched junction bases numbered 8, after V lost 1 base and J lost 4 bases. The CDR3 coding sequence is TGTGCCAGCAGTTTAGTAGCGGGAGTGGCCCTATACAATGAGCAGTTCTTC. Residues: CASSLVAGVALYNEQFF.

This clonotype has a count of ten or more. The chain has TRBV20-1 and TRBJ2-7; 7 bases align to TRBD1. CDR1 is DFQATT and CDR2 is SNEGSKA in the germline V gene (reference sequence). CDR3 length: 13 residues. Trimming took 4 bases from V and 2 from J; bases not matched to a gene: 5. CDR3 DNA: TGCAGTGCTATGGGGACAGAGACCTACGAGCAGTACTTC. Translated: CSAMGTETYEQYF.

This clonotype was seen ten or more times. The DNA of the CDR3 is TGTGCCACCAGCAGAGATAGTCCAGATAACCAAGAGACCCAGTACTTC. Amino acid sequence: CATSRDSPDNQETQYF. This rearrangement joins TRBV15 to TRBJ2-5; D is ambiguous. The V gene's germline CDR1 is LNHNV and CDR2 YYDKDF (reference sequence). CDR3 length equals 16 residues. V lost 0 bases and J lost 0, with 11 bases in between. The full variable domain, rest sourced from reference TRBV15 and TRBJ2-5, is DAMVIQNPRYQVTQFGKPVTLSCSQTLNHNVMYWYQQKSSQAPKLLFHYYDKDFNNEADTPDNFQSRRPNTSFCFLDIRSPGLGDTAMYLCATSRDSPDNQETQYFGPGTRLLVL.

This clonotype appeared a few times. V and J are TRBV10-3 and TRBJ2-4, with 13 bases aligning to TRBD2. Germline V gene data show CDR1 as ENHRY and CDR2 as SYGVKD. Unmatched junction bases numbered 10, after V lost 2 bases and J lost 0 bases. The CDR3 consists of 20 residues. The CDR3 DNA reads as TGTGCCATCAGTGAGCGCGGGGGGACTAGCGGGGCCCTAGCCAAAAACATTCAGTACTTC. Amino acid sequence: CAISERGGTSGALAKNIQYF.

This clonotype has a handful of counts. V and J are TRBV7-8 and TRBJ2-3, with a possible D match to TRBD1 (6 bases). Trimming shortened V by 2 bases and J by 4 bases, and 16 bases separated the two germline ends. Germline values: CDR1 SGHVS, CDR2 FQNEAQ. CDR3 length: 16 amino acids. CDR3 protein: CASSLSPGEWADTQYF. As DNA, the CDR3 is TGTGCCAGCAGCTTATCGCCAGGGGAGTGGGCAGATACGCAGTATTTT.

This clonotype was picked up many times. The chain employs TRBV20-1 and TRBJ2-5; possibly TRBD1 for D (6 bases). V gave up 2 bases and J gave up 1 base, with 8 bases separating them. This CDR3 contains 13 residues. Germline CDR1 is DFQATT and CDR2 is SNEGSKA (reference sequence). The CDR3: CSARRQAQETQYF. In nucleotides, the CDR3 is TGCAGTGCTAGAAGACAGGCCCAAGAGACCCAGTACTTC.

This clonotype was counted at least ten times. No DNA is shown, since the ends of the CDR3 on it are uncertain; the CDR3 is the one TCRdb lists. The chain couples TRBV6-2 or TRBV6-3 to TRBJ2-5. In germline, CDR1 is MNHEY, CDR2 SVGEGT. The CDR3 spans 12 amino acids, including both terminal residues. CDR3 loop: CASSYILETQYF.

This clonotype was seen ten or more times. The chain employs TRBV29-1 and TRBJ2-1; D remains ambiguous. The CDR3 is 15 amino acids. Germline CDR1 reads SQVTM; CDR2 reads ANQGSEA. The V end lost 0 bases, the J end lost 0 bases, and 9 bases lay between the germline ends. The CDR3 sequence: CSVEDPGSSYNEQFF. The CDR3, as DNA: TGCAGCGTTGAAGATCCTGGAAGCTCCTACAATGAGCAGTTCTTC.

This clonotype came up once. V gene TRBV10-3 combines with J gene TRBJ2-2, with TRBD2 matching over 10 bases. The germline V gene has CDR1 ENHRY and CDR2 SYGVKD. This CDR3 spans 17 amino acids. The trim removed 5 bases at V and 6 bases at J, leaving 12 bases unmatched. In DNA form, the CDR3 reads TGTGCCATCAGTCAAGCGGGAGGGCGGAATGCTGCCGGGGAGCTGTTTTTT. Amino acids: CAISQAGGRNAAGELFF.

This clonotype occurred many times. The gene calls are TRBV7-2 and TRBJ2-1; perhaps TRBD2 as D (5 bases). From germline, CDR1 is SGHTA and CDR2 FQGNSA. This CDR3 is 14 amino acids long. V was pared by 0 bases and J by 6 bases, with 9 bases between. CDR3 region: CASSLAPLANEQFF. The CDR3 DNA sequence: TGTGCCAGCAGCTTAGCCCCCCTAGCCAATGAGCAGTTCTTC.

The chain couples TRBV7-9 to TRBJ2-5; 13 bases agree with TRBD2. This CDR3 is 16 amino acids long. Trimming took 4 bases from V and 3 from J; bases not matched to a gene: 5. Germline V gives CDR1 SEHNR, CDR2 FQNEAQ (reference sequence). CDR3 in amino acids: CASSSGTSGIKETQYF. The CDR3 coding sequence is TGTGCCAGCAGCTCAGGGACTAGCGGGATTAAAGAGACCCAGTACTTC.

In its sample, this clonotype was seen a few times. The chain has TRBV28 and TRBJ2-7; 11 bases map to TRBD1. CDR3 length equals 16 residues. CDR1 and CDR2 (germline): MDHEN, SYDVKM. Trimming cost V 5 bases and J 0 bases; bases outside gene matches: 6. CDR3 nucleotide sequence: TGTGCCAGCAGTACTCCCGGGACAGGGGGCTCCTACGAGCAGTACTTC. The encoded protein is CASSTPGTGGSYEQYF.

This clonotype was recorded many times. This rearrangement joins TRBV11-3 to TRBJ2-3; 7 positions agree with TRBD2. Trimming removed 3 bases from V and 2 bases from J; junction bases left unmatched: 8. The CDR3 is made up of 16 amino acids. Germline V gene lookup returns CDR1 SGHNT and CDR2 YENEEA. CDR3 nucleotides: TGTGCCAGCAGCTTGGTCTCGCGGGAGTCCACAGATACGCAGTATTTT. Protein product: CASSLVSRESTDTQYF.

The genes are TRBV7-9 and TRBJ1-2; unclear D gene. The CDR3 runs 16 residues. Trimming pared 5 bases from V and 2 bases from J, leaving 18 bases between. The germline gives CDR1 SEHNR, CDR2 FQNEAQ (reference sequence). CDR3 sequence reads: CASSAVGSPWNYGYTF. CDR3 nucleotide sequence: TGTGCCAGCAGCGCGGTTGGGTCACCGTGGAACTATGGCTACACCTTC.

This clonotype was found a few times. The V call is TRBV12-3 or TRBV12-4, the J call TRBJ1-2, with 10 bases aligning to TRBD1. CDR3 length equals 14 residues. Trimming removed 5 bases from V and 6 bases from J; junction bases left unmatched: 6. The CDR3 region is CASSPPGQGNGYTF. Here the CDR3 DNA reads TGTGCCAGCAGTCCCCCGGGACAGGGGAATGGCTACACCTTC.

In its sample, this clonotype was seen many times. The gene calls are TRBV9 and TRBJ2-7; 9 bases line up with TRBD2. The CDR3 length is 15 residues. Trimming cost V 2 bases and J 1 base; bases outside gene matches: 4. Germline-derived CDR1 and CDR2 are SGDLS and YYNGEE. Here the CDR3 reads CASSVGLANSYEQYF. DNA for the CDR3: TGTGCCAGCAGCGTTGGACTAGCGAATTCCTACGAGCAGTACTTC.

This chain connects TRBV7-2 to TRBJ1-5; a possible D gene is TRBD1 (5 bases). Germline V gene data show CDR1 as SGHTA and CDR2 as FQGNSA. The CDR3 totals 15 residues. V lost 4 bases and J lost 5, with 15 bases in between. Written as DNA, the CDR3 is TGTGCCAGCAGCTGGGCTTCCGGGGGTTATCAGCCCCAGCATTTT. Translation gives CASSWASGGYQPQHF. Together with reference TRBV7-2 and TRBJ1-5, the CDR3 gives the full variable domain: GAGVSQSPSNKVTEKGKDVELRCDPISGHTALYWYRQSLGQGLEFLIYFQGNSAPDKSGLPSDRFSAERTGGSVSTLTIQRTQQEDSAVYLCASSWASGGYQPQHFGDGTRLSIL.

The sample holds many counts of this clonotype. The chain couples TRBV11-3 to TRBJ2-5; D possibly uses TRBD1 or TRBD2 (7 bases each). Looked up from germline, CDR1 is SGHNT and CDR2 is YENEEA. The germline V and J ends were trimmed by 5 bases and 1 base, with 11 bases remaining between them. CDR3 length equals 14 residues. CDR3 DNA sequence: TGTGCCAGCAGCCCCAGGGGGGGCCAAGAGACCCAGTACTTC. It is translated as CASSPRGGQETQYF.

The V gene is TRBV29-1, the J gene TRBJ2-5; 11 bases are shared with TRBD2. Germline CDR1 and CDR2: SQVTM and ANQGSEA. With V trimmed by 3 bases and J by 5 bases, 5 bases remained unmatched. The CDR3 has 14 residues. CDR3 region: CSVEKRLAGETQYF. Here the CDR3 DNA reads TGCAGCGTTGAGAAAAGACTAGCGGGGGAGACCCAGTACTTC.

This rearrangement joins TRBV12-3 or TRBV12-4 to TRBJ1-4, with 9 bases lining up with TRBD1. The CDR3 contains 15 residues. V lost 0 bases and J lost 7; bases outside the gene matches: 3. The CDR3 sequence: CASSLAGQGFEKLFF. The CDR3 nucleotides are TGTGCCAGCAGTTTAGCGGGACAGGGCTTTGAAAAACTGTTTTTT.